This passage covers 27 T cell receptor beta chains from one sample sequenced in a study of Tregs in tolerant kidney transplant recipients. Here immunoSEQ multiplex PCR was the method, and the copy in TCRdb shows in-frame clones only, minus some. Among some 90,000 clones, roughly nine tenths were seen once, and the ten largest hold roughly 5%. The sequenced sample was CD8+ T cells from blood. These TCRs come from a human donor in good health.

The chain recombines TRBV20-1 with TRBJ1-1, with D uncertain. This CDR3 spans 11 amino acids. The V end lost 2 bases, the J end lost 7 bases, and 8 bases lay between the germline ends. Germline V gene lookup returns CDR1 DFQATT and CDR2 SNEGSKA (reference sequence). This CDR3 is CSARYGVEAFF. The CDR3 bases are TGCAGTGCTAGATACGGCGTTGAAGCTTTCTTT.

The chain uses TRBV4-2 and TRBJ1-1; D may be TRBD1 (5 bases). The CDR3 extends over 14 amino acids. The V gene's germline CDR1 is LGHNA and CDR2 YNFKEQ. V was clipped by 4 bases and J by 3 bases, with 12 bases between them. The CDR3 bases are TGTGCCAGCAGCCCTCCTGGAGGGGACACTGAAGCTTTCTTT. It yields the protein CASSPPGGDTEAFF.

The V gene is TRBV6-4, the J gene TRBJ2-5, with 8 bases matching TRBD2. The CDR3 runs to 16 residues. The trim removed 4 bases at V and 3 bases at J, leaving 10 bases unmatched. Germline lookup yields CDR1 MRHNA and CDR2 SNTAGT. CDR3 protein: CASSAHPGGGEETQYF. The CDR3 region has the DNA TGTGCCAGCAGTGCCCACCCGGGGGGGGGCGAAGAGACCCAGTACTTC.

The rearrangement links TRBV5-1 to TRBJ2-7; tentatively, D is TRBD2 (6 bases). Trimming shortened V by 4 bases and J by 3 bases, and 11 bases separated the two germline ends. Germline CDR1 is SGHRS and CDR2 is YFSETQ. This CDR3 contains 13 residues. Here the CDR3 reads CASSLNGGYEQYF. CDR3 sequence (DNA): TGCGCCAGCAGCCTCAACGGGGGCTACGAGCAGTACTTC.

The chain employs TRBV5-4 and TRBJ1-6; possibly TRBD1 for D (6 bases). Germline V gene lookup returns CDR1 SGHNT and CDR2 YYREEE (reference sequence). CDR3 length: 19 amino acids. V gave up 0 bases and J gave up 4 bases, with 20 bases separating them. CDR3 in amino acids: CASSLELGRGRGYNSPLHF. CDR3 nucleotide sequence: TGTGCCAGCAGCTTGGAACTTGGGAGAGGCAGGGGATATAATTCACCCCTCCACTTT.

The genes are TRBV27 and TRBJ2-5, with 7 bases identical to TRBD2. This CDR3 spans 13 amino acids. Germline loops: CDR1 MNHEY, CDR2 SMNVEV (reference sequence). The ends lost 3 bases at V and 10 bases at J; junction bases unmatched: 8. Here the CDR3 reads CASSFRGGRVQYF. CDR3 DNA sequence: TGTGCCAGCAGTTTTCGCGGGGGAAGGGTCCAGTACTTC.

This clone was seen more than once but under ten times. This chain uses TRBV27 with TRBJ2-2, with no clear D. The V gene's germline CDR1 is MNHEY and CDR2 SMNVEV (reference sequence). The V gene lost 3 bases and the J gene lost 1 base, with 9 bases spanning the gap. The CDR3 length is 15 residues. CDR3 sequence: CASSFSQENTGELFF. The CDR3 nucleotides are TGTGCCAGCAGTTTCTCGCAGGAGAACACCGGGGAGCTGTTTTTT.

The V gene is TRBV5-5, the J gene TRBJ2-7; D possibly corresponds to TRBD1 (6 bases). Germline V gene lookup returns CDR1 SGHKS and CDR2 YYEKEE (reference sequence). CDR3 length: 15 amino acids. V was pared by 1 base and J by 2 bases, with 13 bases between. CDR3 sequence: CASSLTGPRAYEQYF. The CDR3 DNA reads TGTGCCAGCAGCTTGACAGGGCCTCGGGCCTACGAGCAGTACTTC.

The V and J genes are TRBV11-1 and TRBJ2-1; TRBD1 or TRBD2 may be the D gene (5 bases each). V was cut by 0 bases and J by 8 bases, with 17 bases left in between. CDR3 length: 16 residues. CDR1 and CDR2 from the germline V gene are SGHAT and FQDESV (reference sequence). The CDR3 region has the DNA TGTGCCAGCAGCTTAGCTCGAGGGGATCTACGGTATGAGCAGTTCTTC. Its protein is CASSLARGDLRYEQFF.

The chain employs TRBV5-1 and TRBJ2-7; 7 bases fit TRBD1. The CDR3 is made up of 15 amino acids. Germline CDR1 and CDR2: SGHRS and YFSETQ. V gave up 0 bases and J gave up 0 bases; unmatched junction bases: 3. In DNA form, the CDR3 reads TGCGCCAGCAGCTTGGCGGGACAGAGCTCCTACGAGCAGTACTTC. Protein: CASSLAGQSSYEQYF.

The V and J genes are TRBV19 and TRBJ1-6; D gene unclear. Germline values: CDR1 LNHDA, CDR2 SQIVND (reference sequence). CDR3 length equals 14 residues. V was trimmed by 6 bases and J by 10 bases, leaving 16 bases between them. The CDR3 is CASSTGGIDSPLHF. CDR3 sequence (DNA): TGTGCCAGTAGCACCGGAGGGATTGACTCACCCCTCCACTTT.

This chain links TRBV5-5 with TRBJ2-7; 9 bases align to TRBD1. Germline-derived CDR1 and CDR2 are SGHKS and YYEKEE (reference sequence). The CDR3 covers 14 residues. With 0 bases clipped from V and 2 bases from J, the junction kept 0 bases outside the gene matches. The CDR3 nucleotides read TGTGCCAGCAGCTTGGGGACAGGGGCCTACGAGCAGTACTTC. Its protein is CASSLGTGAYEQYF.

The CDR3 loop reads CASSLAVGRNEQFF. The CDR3 DNA reads as TGTGCCAGCAGCTTAGCGGTCGGGAGAAATGAGCAGTTCTTC. The genes are TRBV7-9 and TRBJ2-1, with a weak D call TRBD2 (6 bases). CDR3 length equals 14 residues. Germline CDR1 and CDR2: SEHNR and FQNEAQ (reference sequence). With 0 bases removed from V and 7 bases from J, the gap between germline ends came to 10 bases.

The gene calls are TRBV9 and TRBJ2-7; D remains ambiguous. The CDR3 is made up of 14 amino acids. The V gene's germline CDR1 is SGDLS and CDR2 YYNGEE. V lost 0 bases and J lost 2, with 9 bases in between. The CDR3, as DNA: TGTGCCAGCAGCGTAGACTGGGGTCCCTACGAGCAGTACTTC. Amino acids: CASSVDWGPYEQYF. Looking up the rest from reference TRBV9 and TRBJ2-7 gives the full variable domain: DSGVTQTPKHLITATGQRVTLRCSPRSGDLSVYWYQQSLDQGLQFLIQYYNGEERAKGNILERFSAQQFPDLHSELNLSSLELGDSALYFCASSVDWGPYEQYFGPGTRLTVT.

The V and J genes are TRBV13 and TRBJ2-4; 12 bases are shared with TRBD2. CDR3 length: 12 residues. J lost 16 bases, V lost 4 bases, and 5 bases had no gene match. Germline assignment: CDR1 PRHDT and CDR2 FYEKMQ (reference sequence). The CDR3 DNA is TGTGCCAGCAGCTCTGGGACTAGCGGGTTTTACTTC. Translating it yields CASSSGTSGFYF.

In its sample, this clone was seen once. This chain connects TRBV5-1 to TRBJ2-1; 7 bases agree with TRBD1. After removal of 6 bases from V and 7 bases from J, the junction contained 16 bases not matched to a gene. The CDR3 totals 16 residues. Germline V gene lookup returns CDR1 SGHRS and CDR2 YFSETQ. The CDR3 loop reads CASTPYRGNPQNEQFF. CDR3 in DNA: TGCGCCAGCACACCTTACAGGGGTAACCCCCAGAATGAGCAGTTCTTC.

This sequence joins TRBV5-5 and TRBJ2-1; 7 bases agree with TRBD2. The V gene's germline CDR1 is SGHKS and CDR2 YYEKEE (reference sequence). The V segment lost 1 base and the J segment 2 bases; nucleotides outside the gene matches: 9. The CDR3 extends over 17 amino acids. CDR3 region: CASSLFPGGSTYNEQFF. The CDR3 DNA follows: TGTGCCAGCAGCTTGTTCCCGGGAGGTTCCACCTACAATGAGCAGTTCTTC.

This clone appeared once. The chain joins TRBV4-1 to TRBJ1-5, with D possibly TRBD1 on 6 matching bases. Germline V lookup: CDR1 MGHRA, CDR2 YSYEKL. The ends were cut back, 1 base at V and 6 bases at J, with 16 bases in the middle. The CDR3 extends over 16 amino acids. For the CDR3, the DNA is TGCGCCAGCAGCCAAGTCGGGTGGGGGGGCGGTCAGCCCCAGCATTTT. Protein product: CASSQVGWGGGQPQHF.

The rearrangement joins TRBV5-1 to TRBJ2-7, with 10 bases that match TRBD2. CDR3 length equals 18 residues. The V gene's germline CDR1 is SGHRS and CDR2 YFSETQ. The ends lost 4 bases at V and 2 bases at J; junction bases unmatched: 15. CDR3 sequence reads: CASSTGLLAGVATYEQYF. For the CDR3, the DNA is TGCGCCAGCAGCACGGGGCTTCTAGCGGGAGTAGCGACCTACGAGCAGTACTTC. The variable domain in full, with the rest retrieved from reference TRBV5-1 and TRBJ2-7, is KAGVTQTPRYLIKTRGQQVTLSCSPISGHRSVSWYQQTPGQGLQFLFEYFSETQRNKGNFPGRFSGRQFSNSRSEMNVSTLELGDSALYLCASSTGLLAGVATYEQYFGPGTRLTVT.

The chain is built from TRBV27 and TRBJ2-7; D might be TRBD1 (5 bases). CDR1 is MNHEY, CDR2 SMNVEV, per germline (reference sequence). The CDR3 is 15 residues long. V was shortened by 5 bases and J by 5 bases, with 19 bases between the two germline ends. CDR3 amino acids: CASSPQGAIMDEQYF. The CDR3 bases are TGTGCCAGCAGTCCCCAGGGTGCTATCATGGACGAGCAGTACTTC.

V and J are TRBV30 and TRBJ1-1; 8 bases line up with TRBD1. Germline CDR1 reads GTSNPN; CDR2 reads SVGIG (reference sequence). CDR3 size: 14 residues. J gave up 3 bases and V 2 bases, and 5 bases lay outside the gene matches. This CDR3 is CAWSRGTGYTEAFF. The CDR3 DNA is TGTGCCTGGAGTCGGGGGACAGGCTACACTGAAGCTTTCTTT.

This chain links TRBV11-2 with TRBJ1-3; the D gene is possibly TRBD1 (5 bases). The CDR3 has 17 amino acids. The germline V and J ends were trimmed by 4 bases and 0 bases, with 16 bases remaining between them. The germline V gene has CDR1 SGHAT and CDR2 FQNNGV. CDR3 protein: CASSSILTDPSGNTIYF. The CDR3 DNA sequence: TGTGCCAGCAGCTCCATTTTGACAGACCCCTCTGGAAACACCATATATTTT.

The CDR3 DNA is TGTGCCTGGTTAACAGGGTCCTACGAGCAGTACTTC. Protein: CAWLTGSYEQYF. The chain joins TRBV30 to TRBJ2-7; perhaps TRBD1 as D (6 bases). The CDR3 runs 12 residues. CDR1 and CDR2 (germline): GTSNPN, SVGIG (reference sequence). The germline V and J ends were trimmed by 5 bases and 1 base, with 9 bases remaining between them.

The J gene is TRBJ2-7, the V gene TRBV7-9, with 9 positions matching TRBD2. The CDR3 has 15 amino acids. The V and J ends lost 4 bases and 5 bases, in that order; junction bases with no gene match: 9. CDR1 is SEHNR and CDR2 is FQNEAQ in the germline V gene (reference sequence). The CDR3 DNA reads TGTGCCAGCAGCTGGTCGGGACTAGCTGGTGACGAGCAGTACTTC. Its protein product is CASSWSGLAGDEQYF.

V gene TRBV6-6 combines with J gene TRBJ2-7, with no clear D. Between the trimmed V and J ends, which lost 0 bases and 0 bases, there was a span of 9 bases. The CDR3 consists of 15 residues. The germline gives CDR1 MNHNY, CDR2 SVGAGI (reference sequence). CDR3 in amino acids: CASSYSGFSSYEQYF. The CDR3 nucleotides read TGTGCCAGCAGTTACTCCGGGTTCTCCTCCTACGAGCAGTACTTC.

The chain uses TRBV15 and TRBJ2-7; the match to TRBD1 covers 8 bases. CDR1 is LNHNV and CDR2 is YYDKDF in the germline V gene (reference sequence). The ends lost 0 bases at V and 2 bases at J; junction bases unmatched: 6. There are 16 residues in the CDR3. As DNA, the CDR3 is TGTGCCACCAGCAGAGATGGGGACAGGCCAACCTACGAGCAGTACTTC. It encodes CATSRDGDRPTYEQYF.

This clone was seen a single time. The chain carries TRBV27 and TRBJ2-4; D not certain. There are 14 residues in the CDR3. CDR1 and CDR2 (germline): MNHEY, SMNVEV (reference sequence). Trimming cost V 10 bases and J 3 bases, with 16 bases left between them. For the CDR3, the DNA is TGTGCCACCTCCTCCCGGGCCAGCAAAAACATTCAGTACTTC. Protein product: CATSSRASKNIQYF.